A single sample is the source of the 14 T cell receptor beta chains below, sequenced in a study of cytomegalovirus exposure and HLA in healthy donors. Both 60 Vbeta primers and 13 Jbeta primers went into the PCR. Sequencing used immunoSEQ multiplex PCR; TCRdb keeps in-frame clones, though not all of them. Among around 150,000 clones listed, 79% were seen once. Sequencing input: PBMCs. These receptors originate from a man aged 50 to 60 in good health and CMV-seropositive.

Written as DNA, the CDR3 is TGCGCCAGCAGCTTGGGGCAGATAAACACAGATACGCAGTATTTT. Its protein is CASSLGQINTDTQYF. The V gene is TRBV5-1, the J gene TRBJ2-3, with unresolved D. The V gene's germline CDR1 is SGHRS and CDR2 YFSETQ. This CDR3 is 15 amino acids long. With 0 bases removed from V and 2 bases from J, the gap between germline ends came to 10 bases.

The V and J genes are TRBV28 and TRBJ1-1; D not certain. Germline V gene data show CDR1 as MDHEN and CDR2 as SYDVKM. Between the trimmed V and J ends, which lost 7 bases and 6 bases, there was a span of 12 bases. There are 12 residues in the CDR3. DNA for the CDR3: TGTGCCAGCACCGGACTACCCTCTGAAGCTTTCTTT. As protein: CASTGLPSEAFF. The full variable domain, rest sourced from reference TRBV28 and TRBJ1-1, is DVKVTQSSRYLVKRTGEKVFLECVQDMDHENMFWYRQDPGLGLRLIYFSYDVKMKEKGDIPEGYSVSREKKERFSLILESASTNQTSMYLCASTGLPSEAFFGQGTRLTVV.

The V gene is TRBV5-1, the J gene TRBJ1-5, with TRBD1 identical over 7 bases. The CDR3 consists of 13 residues. Germline loops: CDR1 SGHRS, CDR2 YFSETQ. The V segment lost 1 base and the J segment 5 bases; nucleotides outside the gene matches: 0. The CDR3 nucleotides are TGCGCCAGCAGCTTGCAGGGGGATCAGCCCCAGCATTTT. Translation: CASSLQGDQPQHF.

The chain combines TRBV6-5 with TRBJ2-5; 10 positions agree with TRBD1. This CDR3 is built from 14 residues. Trimming at V came to 8 bases and at J to 2 bases, leaving 5 bases not matched to a gene. In germline, CDR1 is MNHEY, CDR2 SVGAGI. CDR3 nucleotides: TGTGCCAGCCGGACAGGGGGAAAGCAAGAGACCCAGTACTTC. Translating gives CASRTGGKQETQYF.

In its sample, this clone was seen once. The chain has TRBV28 and TRBJ2-5, with 7 bases fitting TRBD1. The CDR3 is made up of 15 amino acids. Looked up from germline, CDR1 is MDHEN and CDR2 is SYDVKM. The junction had 4 bases not matched to a gene; V was cut back by 2 bases and J by 1 base. This chain's CDR3 is CASSLPGQVQETQYF. For the CDR3, the DNA is TGTGCCAGCAGTTTACCTGGACAGGTCCAAGAGACCCAGTACTTC.

The chain recombines TRBV18 with TRBJ2-7; TRBD1 agrees at 9 bases. CDR3 length: 15 residues. CDR1 and CDR2 (germline): KGHSH, LQKENI. The trim removed 3 bases at V and 1 base at J, leaving 4 bases unmatched. The CDR3 protein is CASSPGQGWSYEQYF. CDR3 DNA sequence: TGTGCCAGCTCACCGGGACAGGGATGGTCCTACGAGCAGTACTTC.

The rearrangement uses TRBV15 and TRBJ1-1, with 7 nucleotides matching TRBD1. The CDR3 length is 16 residues. Per germline, CDR1 LNHNV and CDR2 YYDKDF (reference sequence). The V gene end was trimmed by 0 bases and the J gene end by 4 bases; junction bases not matched to a gene: 8. CDR3 loop: CATSRETPGTVTEAFF. CDR3 nucleotide sequence: TGTGCCACCAGCAGAGAAACCCCCGGGACAGTCACTGAAGCTTTCTTT.

V and J are TRBV28 and TRBJ2-7; D perhaps matches TRBD1 (5 bases). CDR3 length: 12 amino acids. In germline, CDR1 is MDHEN, CDR2 SYDVKM. V gave up 6 bases and J gave up 10 bases, with 16 bases separating them. DNA of the CDR3: TGTGCCAGCAGCTCCAACAGGACCCCTCAGTACTTC. This translates into CASSSNRTPQYF.

Turning to this clone: The same CDR3 can be traced to other DNA sequences in this sample. The chain uses TRBV4-1 and TRBJ2-5; unclear D gene. Looked up from germline, CDR1 is MGHRA and CDR2 is YSYEKL. CDR3 size: 16 residues. V was cut by 4 bases and J by 2 bases, with 17 bases left in between. The CDR3 is CASSPLERHLQETQYF. The CDR3 bases are TGCGCCAGCAGCCCTCTAGAGCGTCACCTTCAAGAGACCCAGTACTTC.

The chain carries TRBV7-9 and TRBJ2-5; D unresolved. The end of the DNA aligns better with TRBJ2-7, so the J call may be wrong. The CDR3 is made up of 13 amino acids. Per germline, CDR1 SEHNR and CDR2 FQNEAQ (reference sequence). The DNA of the CDR3 is TGTGCCAGCAGCAATACACTACGCTACGAGCAGTACTTC. Amino acid sequence: CASSNTLRYEQYF.

V and J are TRBV29-1 and TRBJ2-7, with D unclear. Germline V lookup: CDR1 SQVTM, CDR2 ANQGSEA. The CDR3 contains 12 residues. Trimming pared 6 bases from V and 1 base from J, leaving 10 bases between. The CDR3 DNA sequence: TGCAGCGTCGCGACTGATTCCTACGAGCAGTACTTC. Translated, it gives CSVATDSYEQYF.

The chain uses TRBV20-1 and TRBJ2-5; TRBD1 aligns across 7 bases. The DNA end is more similar to TRBJ2-7, so the J call may be wrong. Looked up from germline, CDR1 is DFQATT and CDR2 is SNEGSKA (reference sequence). There are 11 residues in the CDR3. The CDR3 loop reads CSARGQYEQYF. CDR3 coding DNA: TGCAGTGCTAGGGGACAGTACGAGCAGTACTTC.

The rearrangement uses TRBV7-3 and TRBJ2-7; the D gene is possibly TRBD1 (5 bases). V gave up 5 bases and J gave up 5 bases, with 13 bases separating them. This CDR3 contains 13 residues. Germline lookup yields CDR1 SGHTA and CDR2 FQGTGA. For the CDR3, the DNA is TGTGCCAGCAGCGTACAGGTTCGGGACGAGCAGTACTTC. As protein: CASSVQVRDEQYF.

The chain uses TRBV28 and TRBJ2-6; perhaps TRBD1 as D (5 bases). Trimming pared 2 bases from V and 2 bases from J, leaving 13 bases between. CDR1 is MDHEN and CDR2 is SYDVKM in the germline V gene. This CDR3 comprises 17 residues. CDR3 protein: CASSLPLYRPGANVLTF. As DNA, the CDR3 is TGTGCCAGCAGTTTACCCTTATACAGGCCTGGGGCCAACGTCCTGACTTTC.